Listed here are 26 T cell receptor beta chains from one sample, sequenced in a study of early T cells in non-severe SARS-CoV-2 infection. Each CDR3 protein is one row after TCRdb ran MiXCR on the 5' RACE reads. The profile covers 32,000 or so distinct CDR3 sequences, with around 6.3% appearing a single time and 5.9% taken by the ten largest. The sample taken for sequencing was whole blood. The receptor set was obtained from an adult who was a healthcare worker with PCR-confirmed SARS-CoV-2 infection or an uninfected control (not recorded which).

This clonotype has ten or more counts. J is TRBJ1-1 and V is TRBV12-3 or TRBV12-4, with D maybe TRBD1 (6 bases). With 5 bases removed from V and 4 bases from J, the gap between germline ends came to 11 bases. CDR3 length equals 13 residues. CDR3: CASSKGGRTEAFF. The CDR3 bases are TGTGCCAGCAGTAAAGGGGGGCGCACTGAAGCTTTCTTT.

This clonotype occurred a few times. This chain uses TRBV10-2 with TRBJ1-1; D remains unclear. V lost 2 bases and J 6 bases, leaving 4 bases between the germline ends. CDR1 and CDR2 (germline): WSHSY, SAAADI. This CDR3 spans 11 amino acids. The chain's CDR3 is CASSEGPEAFF. In nucleotides, the CDR3 is TGCGCCAGCAGTGAGGGGCCTGAAGCTTTCTTT.

This clonotype was picked up a small number of times. The chain has TRBV7-9 and TRBJ2-3; perhaps D is TRBD1 or TRBD2 (5 bases each). Germline V CDR1 and CDR2: SEHNR, FQNEAQ (reference sequence). Trimming cost V 9 bases and J 2 bases, with 18 bases left between them. The CDR3 extends over 15 amino acids. Here the CDR3 reads CASPTEDTATDTQYF. CDR3 nucleotide sequence: TGTGCCAGTCCGACGGAGGACACAGCCACAGATACGCAGTATTTT.

The sample holds a few counts of this clonotype. The chain is built from TRBV5-4 and TRBJ2-7; perhaps D is TRBD1 or TRBD2 (7 bases each). The CDR3 consists of 16 residues. The V and J ends lost 2 bases and 0 bases respectively, with 15 bases between them. CDR1 and CDR2 (germline): SGHNT, YYREEE (reference sequence). In DNA, the CDR3 is TGTGCCAGCAGCTTAGGAGCGGGACAGCCCTCCTACGAGCAGTACTTC. Protein product: CASSLGAGQPSYEQYF.

The chain is built from TRBV6-5 and TRBJ2-7; D perhaps matches TRBD2 (6 bases). Germline CDR1 MNHEY, CDR2 SVGAGI. The CDR3 extends over 15 amino acids. Trimming took 5 bases from V and 4 from J, leaving 18 bases between them. The CDR3 sequence is CASSRTGRNAYEQYF. The CDR3 bases are TGTGCCAGCAGTCGAACCGGGAGAAACGCATACGAGCAGTACTTC.

The J gene is TRBJ2-1, the V gene TRBV29-1; tentatively, D is TRBD2 (5 bases). CDR1 SQVTM and CDR2 ANQGSEA come from the germline V gene. V was pared by 6 bases and J by 3 bases, with 12 bases between. The CDR3 loop spans 13 amino acids. CDR3 nucleotides: TGCAGCGTAGAGGGCGGGTACTACAATGAGCAGTTCTTC. Residues: CSVEGGYYNEQFF.

Concerning this clonotype: A much larger clone lies one base from this, so it may be a read error. The gene calls are TRBV20-1 and TRBJ1-1; D unresolved. Trimming removed 3 bases from V and 4 bases from J, with 12 bases in between. The CDR3 sequence is 13 residues long. Germline CDR1 DFQATT, CDR2 SNEGSKA (reference sequence). CDR3 DNA: TGCAGTGCTAGTCGCCGGGCTGGCACTGAAGCTTTCTTT. This encodes CSASRRAGTEAFF.

This rearrangement joins TRBV12-3 or TRBV12-4 to TRBJ2-1; weak D call: TRBD2 (6 bases). The CDR3 is made up of 12 amino acids. V was clipped by 4 bases and J by 7 bases, with 8 bases between them. The CDR3 protein is CASSSGANEQFF. In DNA form, the CDR3 reads TGTGCCAGCAGTTCGGGAGCGAATGAGCAGTTCTTC.

Comments on this clonotype: A junction end diverges from the germline sequence, so it may reflect a read error. This chain connects TRBV5-8 to TRBJ1-2; TRBD1 is a possible D gene (6 bases). Germline V gene lookup returns CDR1 SGHTS and CDR2 YDEGEE. The CDR3 covers 13 residues. CDR3 loop: CASSPRQAYGFTF. The CDR3 DNA reads TGTGCCAGCAGCCCGCGACAGGCCTATGGCTTCACCTTC.

This clonotype was counted a few times. This chain links TRBV6-2 or TRBV6-3 with TRBJ1-1; D is unclear. Germline-derived CDR1 and CDR2 are MNHEY and SVGEGT. V dropped 2 bases and J dropped 1 base, with 8 bases sitting between them. This CDR3 region has 14 residues. DNA for the CDR3: TGTGCCAGCAGTTACGGGAGTGGGAACACTGAAGCTTTCTTT. Amino acids: CASSYGSGNTEAFF.

There are many counts of this clonotype. This chain's CDR3 is CASSLVASGAYNEQFF. In DNA form, the CDR3 reads TGTGCCAGCAGCTTAGTAGCTAGCGGGGCCTACAATGAGCAGTTCTTC. This chain links TRBV7-9 with TRBJ2-1; 9 bases agree with TRBD2. The germline CDR1 and CDR2 sequences are SEHNR and FQNEAQ (reference sequence). Trimming took 1 base from V and 2 from J; bases not matched to a gene: 3. This CDR3 spans 16 amino acids.

Ten or more counts support this clonotype. The gene calls are TRBV29-1 and TRBJ2-4; D gene ambiguous. The CDR3 extends over 13 amino acids. The V gene's germline CDR1 is SQVTM and CDR2 ANQGSEA. V lost 3 bases and J lost 3, with 9 bases in between. The CDR3 DNA follows: TGCAGCGTTGAGTCCTTCGGCAAAAACATTCAGTACTTC. Its translation is CSVESFGKNIQYF.

There are a few counts of this clonotype. V usage is TRBV10-3 and J usage is TRBJ2-7; 11 nucleotides align to TRBD1. CDR1 is ENHRY, CDR2 SYGVKD, per germline. The CDR3 covers 14 residues. The trim removed 8 bases at V and 6 bases at J, leaving 9 bases unmatched. The CDR3 DNA follows: TGTGCCATCCGCTCCGGGACAGGGGGACTCGAGCAGTACTTC. As protein: CAIRSGTGGLEQYF.

This clonotype was seen a handful of times. The chain employs TRBV27 and TRBJ1-1, with TRBD1 identical over 8 bases. Germline V lookup: CDR1 MNHEY, CDR2 SMNVEV (reference sequence). The J segment lost 6 bases and the V segment lost 4 bases, leaving 7 bases of the junction unmatched. This CDR3 has 14 amino acids. DNA for the CDR3: TGTGCCAGCAGTTCAGGGGGCCGGTTTGCTGAAGCTTTCTTT. This gives the protein CASSSGGRFAEAFF.

This clonotype was observed many times. The V call is TRBV29-1, the J call TRBJ1-3; tentatively, D is TRBD1 (5 bases). The CDR3 loop spans 15 amino acids. Germline V gene data show CDR1 as SQVTM and CDR2 as ANQGSEA. With 3 bases removed from V and 8 bases from J, the gap between germline ends came to 20 bases. The CDR3 DNA is TGCAGCGTTGACGCTCCGACAGATCGGGGAGACACCATATATTTT. It encodes CSVDAPTDRGDTIYF.

In its sample, this clonotype was seen a few times. V gene TRBV7-2 combines with J gene TRBJ2-7; D remains ambiguous. Trimming cost V 5 bases and J 1 base, with 12 bases left between them. Germline loops: CDR1 SGHTA, CDR2 FQGNSA. CDR3 size: 14 residues. CDR3 DNA sequence: TGTGCCAGCAGCCCAGGTCAAGCTTCCTACGAGCAGTACTTC. It codes for CASSPGQASYEQYF.

This clonotype is labeled as medium-sized. The V call is TRBV11-2, the J call TRBJ2-7; the match to TRBD1 covers 9 bases. Germline values: CDR1 SGHAT, CDR2 FQNNGV. This CDR3 comprises 14 residues. The V gene end was trimmed by 5 bases and the J gene end by 6 bases; junction bases not matched to a gene: 8. The CDR3 is CASSPGTGTGEQYF. DNA of the CDR3: TGTGCCAGCAGCCCCGGGACAGGGACTGGCGAGCAGTACTTC.

This clonotype came up a few times. This chain links TRBV11-2 with TRBJ2-3; the D is unclear. The CDR3 covers 12 residues. V was shortened by 3 bases and J by 4 bases, with 5 bases between the two germline ends. Looked up from germline, CDR1 is SGHAT and CDR2 is FQNNGV. This CDR3 reads CASSLWPDTQYF. The CDR3 DNA is TGTGCCAGCAGCTTGTGGCCAGATACGCAGTATTTT.

Written as DNA, the CDR3 is TGTGCCAGCAGCGCTAGCGGGAGCCCTTCCAATGAGCAGTTCTTC. As protein: CASSASGSPSNEQFF. This chain uses TRBV9 with TRBJ2-1, with TRBD2 matching 10 bases. This CDR3 region has 15 residues. The V segment lost 3 bases and the J segment 6 bases; nucleotides outside the gene matches: 6. Germline-derived CDR1 and CDR2 are SGDLS and YYNGEE.

This clonotype was counted ten times or more. V and J are TRBV27 and TRBJ1-6; TRBD1 aligns across 8 bases. The V gene end was trimmed by 4 bases and the J gene end by 7 bases; junction bases not matched to a gene: 6. The length of the CDR3 is 15 residues. Germline CDR1 is MNHEY and CDR2 is SMNVEV (reference sequence). The CDR3 sequence is CASSSRTGINSPLHF. The DNA of the CDR3 is TGTGCCAGCAGTTCTCGGACAGGGATAAATTCACCCCTCCACTTT.

The rearrangement uses TRBV4-3 and TRBJ2-3; TRBD2 agrees at 11 bases. Trimming cost V 2 bases and J 7 bases; bases outside gene matches: 8. The CDR3 has 16 amino acids. Germline assignment: CDR1 LGHNA and CDR2 YSLEER. The CDR3 region is CASSQSLAGARNTQYF. The DNA for the CDR3 is TGCGCCAGCAGCCAATCACTAGCGGGAGCCCGGAATACGCAGTATTTT.

This clonotype was detected only a few times. This chain uses TRBV2 with TRBJ2-5; D is ambiguous. The CDR3 is 11 amino acids. The germline CDR1 and CDR2 sequences are SNHLY and FYNNEI. The V and J ends lost 2 bases and 7 bases respectively, with 5 bases between them. DNA of the CDR3: TGTGCCAGCAGTGAAAATTTGACCCAGTACTTC. This translates into CASSENLTQYF.

This clonotype was detected ten times or more. This chain links TRBV10-3 with TRBJ2-3; D assignment may be TRBD1 or TRBD2 (5 bases each). Trimming shortened V by 0 bases and J by 5 bases, and 15 bases separated the two germline ends. CDR3 length: 16 residues. Germline CDR1 and CDR2: ENHRY and SYGVKD. Written as DNA, the CDR3 is TGTGCCATCAGTGAGTCATCGGGAAGGGGCATAGATACGCAGTATTTT. Its translation is CAISESSGRGIDTQYF.

This clonotype was observed a handful of times. The chain carries TRBV5-5 and TRBJ2-1; 7 bases align to TRBD2. The J segment lost 10 bases and the V segment lost 0 bases, leaving 10 bases of the junction unmatched. This CDR3 has 15 amino acids. The V gene's germline CDR1 is SGHKS and CDR2 YYEKEE (reference sequence). The CDR3 reads CASSLGSGRLWEQFF. The CDR3 region has the DNA TGTGCCAGCAGCTTGGGATCCGGGAGGTTATGGGAGCAGTTCTTC.

This clonotype appeared many times. The V call is TRBV7-2, the J call TRBJ2-5, with a tentative D call TRBD2 (5 bases). Trimming took 5 bases from V and 2 from J, leaving 12 bases between them. The length of the CDR3 is 14 residues. Germline V gene sequence: CDR1 SGHTA, CDR2 FQGNSA. The chain's CDR3 is CASSPRTRQETQYF. The CDR3 bases are TGTGCCAGCAGCCCGCGGACTCGTCAAGAGACCCAGTACTTC.

This clonotype was detected a few times. The chain links TRBV7-3 to TRBJ2-3; 9 nucleotides match TRBD2. The CDR3 contains 15 residues. Losses at the gene ends were 2 bases for V and 2 bases for J; bases not matched to a gene: 2. Germline CDR1 and CDR2: SGHTA and FQGTGA. CDR3 sequence (DNA): TGTGCCAGCAGCTTAGCGGGAGGGAACACAGATACGCAGTATTTT. This sequence encodes CASSLAGGNTDTQYF.